Listed below are T cell receptor beta chains from one sample, sequenced in a study of a mutant IDH1 vaccine in newly diagnosed glioma. Their target antigens are unknown. Clones were sequenced by immunoSEQ multiplex PCR, and TCRdb holds only the in-frame ones, with some missing. The sample lists approximately 50,000 clones; 75% to 90% were seen once. The source material was PBMCs, sampled from a glioma patient whose treatment included an IDH1 peptide vaccine. The receptors derive from a woman in her forties or fifties with glioma. CDR3s include the opening cysteine and the closing phenylalanine or tryptophan. D genes are given only for firm matches. Clone size is not always given. Where it is, it says once, few, many or a class for expanded clones.

v_gene	j_gene	abundance	d_gene	CDR3nt	CDR3aa
TRBV7-2	TRBJ2-4	.	.	TGTGCCAGCAGCTCCCAACTAGGAGGGGGGGCGACTCAGGAGTACTTC	CASSSQLGGGATQEYF
TRBV5-1	TRBJ2-7	.	.	TGCGCCAGCAGTAGGGAGGGACAGGAGTCCTACGAGCAGTACTTC	CASSREGQESYEQYF
TRBV29-1	TRBJ1-6	.	.	TGCAGCGTAGGGGTGGGGGGTTCCTATAATTCACCCCTCCACTTT	CSVGVGGSYNSPLHF
TRBV4-3	TRBJ1-4	.	.	TGCGCCAGCAGCCAAGATCCCGCGGGAAGCTATGAAAAACTGTTTTTT	CASSQDPAGSYEKLFF
TRBV5-6	TRBJ1-6	few	.	TGTGCCAGCAGCCCCTGGGGAGGAGGACCCCTCCACTTT	CASSPWGGGPLHF
TRBV6-1	TRBJ1-1	.	TRBD1	TGTGCCAGCAGTGAACACCGAAAGGGGGCGAACACTGAAGCTTTCTTT	CASSEHRKGANTEAFF
TRBV5-1	TRBJ1-1	few	.	TGCGCCAGCAGCTCTTCCCCCGGGACCCAGCGGGAAGCTTTCTTT	CASSSSPGTQREAFF
TRBV5-1	TRBJ1-5	.	.	TGCGCCAGCAGCTTACGCCCAGGGCCCAATCAGCCCCAGCATTTT	CASSLRPGPNQPQHF
TRBV15	TRBJ2-3	.	TRBD2	TGTGCCACCAGCAGGGGGGGCAAACGTGGCGGGGGGCTAGATACGCAGTATTTT	CATSRGGKRGGGLDTQYF
TRBV30	TRBJ2-7	.	TRBD2	TGTGCCTTTAGACTAGCGGGGGGCTACGAGCAGTACTTC	CAFRLAGGYEQYF
TRBV5-4	TRBJ2-5	.	TRBD1	TGTGCCAGCAGCAATCCGCAGGGGGCTCAAGAGACCCAGTACTTC	CASSNPQGAQETQYF
TRBV5-6	TRBJ2-3	.	.	TGTGCCAGCAGCTTGATGGGTGGGACAGATACGCAGTATTTT	CASSLMGGTDTQYF
TRBV9	TRBJ2-7	.	.	TGTGCCAGCACCAGAGGGGGGTATAGCTCCTACGAGCAGTACTTC	CASTRGGYSSYEQYF
TRBV15	TRBJ1-1	.	.	TGTGCCACCAGCAGTGGAGGGACTGAAGCTTTCTTT	CATSSGGTEAFF
TRBV9	TRBJ1-2	few	TRBD1	TGTGCCAGCAGCGCCGGGACAGGGGGCGCGGGTGGCTACACCTTC	CASSAGTGGAGGYTF
TRBV2	TRBJ1-1	.	TRBD1	TGTGCCAGCAGAGGGACAGGGGGAACTGAAGCTTTCTTT	CASRGTGGTEAFF
TRBV27	TRBJ2-1	.	TRBD1	TGTGCCAGCAGCCGGACAGGTACATACAATGAGCAGTTCTTC	CASSRTGTYNEQFF
TRBV9	TRBJ2-3	.	.	TGTGCCAGCAGCGCTGGTTATTCGGGGAACACCGGCACAGATACGCAGTATTTT	CASSAGYSGNTGTDTQYF
TRBV6-1	TRBJ2-1	.	.	TGTGCCAGCGCTTTCGACAGCTACAATGAGCAGTTCTTC	CASAFDSYNEQFF
TRBV4-1	TRBJ1-1	.	.	TGCGCCAGCAGCCCGGGGGGTATCCTTGAAGCTTTCTTT	CASSPGGILEAFF
TRBV7-2	TRBJ1-5	once	.	TGTGCCAGCAGCTTAGGTTCCGGCAATCAGCCCCAGCATTTT	CASSLGSGNQPQHF
TRBV11-3	TRBJ1-4	.	.	TGTGCCAGCAGCCCAGCGGGGGCGGTATATGAAAAACTGTTTTTT	CASSPAGAVYEKLFF
TRBV5-7	TRBJ1-5	.	.	TGTGCCAGCAGCTTGGACGCGGGTAACAATCAGCCCCAGCATTTT	CASSLDAGNNQPQHF
TRBV6-6	TRBJ2-5	.	.	TGTGCCAGCCGACTCGCGGGCGCTGAGACCCAGTACTTC	CASRLAGAETQYF
TRBV19	TRBJ1-3	.	.	TGTGCCAGTAGACCTCCCGGGGGAAACACCATATATTTT	CASRPPGGNTIYF
TRBV4-3	TRBJ1-1	few	.	TGCGCCAGCAGCCAAGATCTCGTAGGGCAGAACACTGAAGCTTTCTTT	CASSQDLVGQNTEAFF
TRBV5-8	TRBJ2-3	.	.	TGTGCCAGCAGCTTGAGGGGGGGCCGGACAGATACGCAGTATTTT	CASSLRGGRTDTQYF
TRBV10-3	TRBJ1-2	.	.	TGTGCCATCAGGAGGACGGGGGATAACTATGGCTACACCTTC	CAIRRTGDNYGYTF
TRBV7-2	TRBJ2-3	.	.	TGTGCCAGCAGCCCCTCAGGGGGGGCAGCAGATACGCAGTATTTT	CASSPSGGAADTQYF
TRBV18	TRBJ1-6	few	.	TGTGCCAGCTCTCCTATATCCGTGCAGAGCTCCTATAATTCACCCCTCCACTTT	CASSPISVQSSYNSPLHF
TRBV15	TRBJ1-6	.	.	TGTGCCACCAGCAGAGATCATACAGGGCGGAAAGATTCACCCCTCCACTTT	CATSRDHTGRKDSPLHF
TRBV27	TRBJ1-4	.	.	TGTGCCAGCAGCCCAACTAATGAAAAACTGTTTTTT	CASSPTNEKLFF
TRBV5-1	TRBJ2-3	.	TRBD2	TGCGCCAGCAGCTTGGACGCGGGGGGCCCCACAGATACGCAGTATTTT	CASSLDAGGPTDTQYF
TRBV4-1	TRBJ1-5	.	TRBD1	TGCGCCAGCAGCCAACTACCGGGACAGGCTAGCAATCAGCCCCAGCATTTT	CASSQLPGQASNQPQHF
TRBV5-4	TRBJ1-1	.	TRBD1	TGTGCCAGCAGCTTGCCTGGGACAGGATGGAACACTGAAGCTTTCTTT	CASSLPGTGWNTEAFF
TRBV7-8	TRBJ1-3	.	.	TGTGCCAGCAGCTCTTTGACAGGTCCCTCTGGAAACACCATATATTTT	CASSSLTGPSGNTIYF
TRBV27	TRBJ1-1	few	.	TGTGCCAGCAGGGGGTTCATGAACACTGAAGCTTTCTTT	CASRGFMNTEAFF
TRBV7-2	TRBJ2-3	few	.	TGTGCCAGCAGCTGGCAGACAGATACGCAGTATTTT	CASSWQTDTQYF
TRBV19	TRBJ1-5	few	.	TGTGCCAGTAGTATGGTTAATCAGCCCCAGCATTTT	CASSMVNQPQHF
TRBV29-1	TRBJ1-1	.	.	TGCAGCGCCGCATGGGTGAACACTGAAGCTTTCTTT	CSAAWVNTEAFF
TRBV15	TRBJ1-6	.	.	TGTGCCACCAGCAGAGAGGCAGCATCCATTCATAATTCACCCCTCCACTTT	CATSREAASIHNSPLHF
TRBV2	TRBJ1-1	.	.	TGTGCCAGCCCCCGAGAAGGTTTCTTT	CASPREGFF
TRBV14	TRBJ2-7	once	.	TGTGCCAGCAGCCAAGGTCGAACAGGATCCTACGAGCAGTACTTC	CASSQGRTGSYEQYF
TRBV14	TRBJ1-6	few	.	TGTGCCAGCAGCCAAGGTTGGTCAGGGACTTCACCCCTCCACTTT	CASSQGWSGTSPLHF